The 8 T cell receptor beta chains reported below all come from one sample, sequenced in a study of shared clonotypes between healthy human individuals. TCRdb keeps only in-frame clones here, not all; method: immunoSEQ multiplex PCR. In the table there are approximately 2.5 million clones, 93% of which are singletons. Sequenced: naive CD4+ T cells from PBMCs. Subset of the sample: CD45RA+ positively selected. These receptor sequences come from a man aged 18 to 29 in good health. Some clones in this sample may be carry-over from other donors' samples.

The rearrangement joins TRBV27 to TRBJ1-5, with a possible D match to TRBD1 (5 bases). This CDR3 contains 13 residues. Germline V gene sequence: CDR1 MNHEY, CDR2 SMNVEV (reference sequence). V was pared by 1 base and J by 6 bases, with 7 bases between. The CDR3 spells CASSLWGSQPQHF. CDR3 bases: TGTGCCAGCAGTTTATGGGGGTCTCAGCCCCAGCATTTT.

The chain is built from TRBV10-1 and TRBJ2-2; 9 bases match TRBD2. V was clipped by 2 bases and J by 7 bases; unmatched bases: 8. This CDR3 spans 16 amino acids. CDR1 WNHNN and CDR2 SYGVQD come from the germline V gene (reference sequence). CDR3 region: CASSERLAGTGGELFF. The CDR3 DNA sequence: TGCGCCAGCAGTGAGCGTCTAGCGGGAACTGGCGGGGAGCTGTTTTTT.

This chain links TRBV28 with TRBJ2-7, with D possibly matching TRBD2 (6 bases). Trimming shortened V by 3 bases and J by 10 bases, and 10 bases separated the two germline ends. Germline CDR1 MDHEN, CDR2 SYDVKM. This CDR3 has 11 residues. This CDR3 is CASSFKAGQYF. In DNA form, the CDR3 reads TGTGCCAGCAGTTTTAAGGCGGGACAGTACTTC.

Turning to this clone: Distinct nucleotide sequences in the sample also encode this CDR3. The DNA for the CDR3 is TGTGCCAGCAGCTTAGGAGGGGGCAGAGCTTTCTTT. Protein product: CASSLGGGRAFF. The chain employs TRBV11-3 and TRBJ1-1, with TRBD1 identical over 7 bases. V dropped 1 base and J dropped 10; count of bases not matched to a gene: 3. Germline assignment: CDR1 SGHNT and CDR2 YENEEA. The CDR3 has 12 amino acids. The full variable domain, its missing parts supplied by reference TRBV11-3 and TRBJ1-1, is EAGVVQSPRYKIIEKKQPVAFWCNPISGHNTLYWYLQNLGQGPELLIRYENEEAVDDSQLPKDRFSAERLKGVDSTLKIQPAELGDSAVYLCASSLGGGRAFFGQGTRLTVV.

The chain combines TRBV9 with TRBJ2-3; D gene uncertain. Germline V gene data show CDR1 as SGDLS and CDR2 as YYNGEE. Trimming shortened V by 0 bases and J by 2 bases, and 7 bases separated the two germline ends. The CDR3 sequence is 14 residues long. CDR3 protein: CASSVVALTDTQYF. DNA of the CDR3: TGTGCCAGCAGCGTAGTGGCCCTCACAGATACGCAGTATTTT.

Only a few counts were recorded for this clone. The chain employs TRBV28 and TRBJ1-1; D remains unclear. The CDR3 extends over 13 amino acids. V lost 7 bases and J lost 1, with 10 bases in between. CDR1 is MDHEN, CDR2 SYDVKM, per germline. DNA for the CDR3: TGTGCCAGCATTATCGCGGGGAACACTGAAGCTTTCTTT. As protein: CASIIAGNTEAFF.

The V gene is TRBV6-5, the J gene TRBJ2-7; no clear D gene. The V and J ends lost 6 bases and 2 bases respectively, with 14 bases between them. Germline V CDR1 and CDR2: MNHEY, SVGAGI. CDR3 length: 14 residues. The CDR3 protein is CASSLTPGAYEQYF. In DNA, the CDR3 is TGTGCCAGCAGCCTCACGCCGGGTGCCTACGAGCAGTACTTC.

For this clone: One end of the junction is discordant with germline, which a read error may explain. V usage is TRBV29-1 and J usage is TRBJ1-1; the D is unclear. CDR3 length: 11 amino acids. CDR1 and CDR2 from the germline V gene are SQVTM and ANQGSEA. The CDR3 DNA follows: TGCAGCGGGCTGGTTGGCGCTGAAGTTTTCTTT. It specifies CSGLVGAEVFF.